The 3 T cell receptor beta chains presented below share a single source sample, sequenced in a study of cytomegalovirus exposure and HLA in healthy donors. 60 Vbeta and 13 Jbeta primers were used in PCR. Repertoires were generated with immunoSEQ multiplex PCR, while TCRdb's copy carries only in-frame clones and drops some. The sample shows roughly 160,000 clones, 65% to 90% of them seen only once. Sequencing input: PBMCs. Receptors were obtained from a male donor in good health and CMV-seronegative.

This clone has a single count. The chain joins TRBV7-9 to TRBJ2-7, with 9 bases identical to TRBD1. V was clipped by 5 bases and J by 8 bases; unmatched bases: 10. CDR1 SEHNR and CDR2 FQNEAQ come from the germline V gene (reference sequence). The CDR3 has 14 amino acids. The CDR3 loop reads CASSLQGAQFKQYF. The CDR3 region has the DNA TGTGCCAGCAGCCTACAGGGGGCCCAGTTTAAGCAGTACTTC.

This clone was observed once. This chain's CDR3 is CASSLALTGYGYTF. The CDR3, as DNA: TGTGCCAGCAGCTTAGCGTTGACGGGATATGGCTACACCTTC. The chain couples TRBV7-8 to TRBJ1-2; D uncertain. Trimming removed 0 bases from V and 5 bases from J, with 10 bases in between. Germline lookup yields CDR1 SGHVS and CDR2 FQNEAQ. The CDR3 has 14 residues.

The chain links TRBV4-1 to TRBJ1-3; TRBD1 is a possible D gene (6 bases). Deletions cut 5 bases from V and 1 base from J, with 15 bases between. CDR1 MGHRA and CDR2 YSYEKL come from the germline V gene. The CDR3 length is 16 residues. The CDR3: CASSAWGLTSGNTIYF. The CDR3 DNA reads as TGCGCCAGCAGCGCGTGGGGGCTTACTTCTGGAAACACCATATATTTT.